The entry below gives a single T cell receptor beta chain sequence along with its context. Its specific antigen is unknown. Base qualities are not provided; no much larger clone lies one nucleotide away. These data come from a study of blood T cell repertoires in COVID-19 (dated by TCRdb to 2019 to 2021). Describing the broader study: The collaborator samples originated in the United States, Italy and Spain and spanned the acute and convalescent phases of COVID-19. The material from the prospective study consisted of cDNA or gDNA derived from T cells, B-cell-depleted T cells, or PBMCs. Subjects who had been exposed to COVID-19, were actively infected with it, or had recovered from it provided the deeply sampled blood TCRbeta repertoires that made up the dataset. The repertoires were made available in a free public database intended to serve as a resource for research on the immune response to SARS-CoV-2. Samples were obtained from the ongoing ImmuneRACE study (first 160 participants) and from 950 to 1,500 subjects provided by 6 global collaborators. Sample metadata almost always included a de-identified subject ID, COVID-19 status, age in years and sex. Where available, HLA class I and class II types were obtained from metadata supplied by the sample provider rather than from assay-based typing. Findings and caveats that apply to the study as a whole: How much clinical and demographic metadata was included differed by source and by participant, and the metadata was provided uncurated.

TCRbeta CDR3 regions were amplified from genomic DNA using the immunoSEQ Assay, a bias-controlled multiplex PCR. Per the original workflow: The number of nucleated cells in each sample was estimated by amplification of reference gene primers within the assay. To quantify the absolute abundance of each unique TCRbeta CDR3 rearrangement, sequence reads were collapsed and filtered. For each sample, productive Simpson clonality was calculated as the square root of Simpson's diversity index over productive rearrangements. The table was pulled from immuneACCESS by TCRdb, which kept in-frame rearrangements only. Such tables lose some clones; where checked, under half of the loss comes from unresolved V genes, and the rest has no known cause. V and J calls and clone size are as listed in that table; D and trimming were resolved from the DNA. For this sample there are 150,000 or so clones; around 84% appear just once. Less than 6% of the sample is in the top ten clones.

Per the germline V gene, SGDLS is the CDR1 and YYNGEE is the CDR2. CDR3 length: 14 amino acids, cysteine to phenylalanine. The entry retains the CDR3 DNA only, 42 bases that are in frame from base 1. Relative to germline, V is 0 bases shorter and J is 0 bases shorter, with 7 bases between their ends. Enrolling through a virtual design, the prospective study's participants ranged in age from roughly 18 to 90 years and lived across about two dozen United States geographic areas. To assign participants to cohorts, the prospective study relied on clinical history that participants themselves reported in a screening survey and a study questionnaire. A participant counted as exposed if, within 2 weeks of entering the study, that participant had been in contact with someone who had a PCR-confirmed or clinician-diagnosed COVID-19 case. In the prospective study, whole blood, serum and a nasopharyngeal or oropharyngeal swab were collected from each participant by mobile phlebotomists. Over a roughly 2-month period, participants in the prospective study had the option of providing additional blood draws and questionnaires. Before DNA extraction, blood samples from the prospective study were shipped at room temperature or frozen.

The TCR originated in a woman aged 45-65 years who had been exposed to COVID-19. The V gene is TRBV9 and the J gene is TRBJ2-7; D gene: possibly TRBD2, on 6 matching bases. The specimen was PBMCs or T cells enriched from blood (not recorded which). The CDR3 protein: CASSVGGDSYEQYF. The DNA sequence reads TGTGCCAGCAGCGTAGGGGGGGACTCCTACGAGCAGTACTTC.